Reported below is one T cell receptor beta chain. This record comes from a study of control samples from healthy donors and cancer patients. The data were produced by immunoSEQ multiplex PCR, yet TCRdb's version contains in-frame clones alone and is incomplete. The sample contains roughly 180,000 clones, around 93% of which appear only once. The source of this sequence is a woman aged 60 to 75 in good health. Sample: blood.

The CDR3 DNA reads TGTGCCAGTAGTCCCAACAGGCCCGGAAATGAAAAACTGTTTTTT. Encoded protein: CASSPNRPGNEKLFF. J is TRBJ1-4 and V is TRBV19; maybe TRBD1 (5 bases). This CDR3 is 15 amino acids long. Germline V CDR1 and CDR2: LNHDA, SQIVND (reference sequence). V was shortened by 5 bases and J by 5 bases, with 15 bases between the two germline ends.